The 20 T cell receptor beta chains in this list originate from one sample, sequenced in a study of blood T cell repertoires in COVID-19. Using immunoSEQ multiplex PCR, the repertoire was profiled, and TCRdb retains in-frame clones only, with some absent. The table includes about 260,000 clones, about 89% detected once. Sample: peripheral blood. All receptors come from a man in his forties who had recovered from COVID-19.

As for this clone: Distinct nucleotide sequences in the sample also encode this CDR3. The chain uses TRBV7-9 and TRBJ1-2, with D possibly TRBD1 on 5 matching bases. CDR3 length: 15 residues. CDR1 and CDR2 from the germline V gene are SEHNR and FQNEAQ (reference sequence). Trimming left V 4 bases short and J 2 bases short, with 14 bases between. The CDR3 nucleotides are TGTGCCAGCAGCTCAGGCGGGGGTTGGAACTATGGCTACACCTTC. It translates to CASSSGGGWNYGYTF.

V and J are TRBV27 and TRBJ2-3; 8 positions match TRBD2. Germline trimming cut 7 bases from V and 3 bases from J; bases unmatched to any gene: 12. Germline V gene lookup returns CDR1 MNHEY and CDR2 SMNVEV (reference sequence). The CDR3 has 16 amino acids. The CDR3: CASIGPGGGRTDTQYF. Written as DNA, the CDR3 is TGTGCCAGCATCGGACCCGGGGGGGGGCGTACAGATACGCAGTATTTT.

This chain links TRBV2 with TRBJ2-3, with D possibly TRBD2 on 6 matching bases. Germline CDR1 SNHLY, CDR2 FYNNEI. The CDR3 covers 13 residues. Trimming left V 6 bases short and J 2 bases short, with 9 bases between. Here the CDR3 DNA reads TGTGCCAGCAGCGGAGGGAACACAGATACGCAGTATTTT. It is translated as CASSGGNTDTQYF.

The rearrangement joins TRBV4-3 to TRBJ2-6, with 7 positions matching TRBD1. With 0 bases clipped from V and 12 bases from J, the junction kept 8 bases outside the gene matches. This CDR3 region has 15 residues. Germline V CDR1 and CDR2: LGHNA, YSLEER. For the CDR3, the DNA is TGCGCCAGCAGCCAAGATAGACAGGGTAAAGGCGTCCTGACTTTC. This sequence encodes CASSQDRQGKGVLTF.

CDR3 DNA: TGTGCCAGCAGCTTGACAGGGACCAAAAACATTCAGTACTTC. It yields the protein CASSLTGTKNIQYF. The chain combines TRBV5-6 with TRBJ2-4; TRBD1 might be the D (6 bases). The V end was cut by 1 base, the J end by 2 bases, with 7 bases between. Germline-derived CDR1 and CDR2 are SGHDT and YYEEEE. CDR3 length: 14 amino acids.

The chain couples TRBV5-4 to TRBJ2-7; TRBD2 matches at 7 bases. The CDR3 extends over 15 amino acids. Trimming removed 5 bases from V and 0 bases from J; junction bases left unmatched: 8. Germline V gives CDR1 SGHNT, CDR2 YYREEE (reference sequence). The CDR3 is CASRAAGISSYEQYF. DNA for the CDR3: TGTGCCAGCAGGGCAGCGGGGATTAGCTCCTACGAGCAGTACTTC.

The chain uses TRBV7-2 and TRBJ1-5, with 9 bases aligning to TRBD1. The V gene's germline CDR1 is SGHTA and CDR2 FQGNSA. The length of the CDR3 is 14 residues. The trim removed 1 base at V and 6 bases at J, leaving 1 base unmatched. For the CDR3, the DNA is TGTGCCAGCAGCTTAGACAGGGGGCGTCAGCCCCAGCATTTT. Protein sequence: CASSLDRGRQPQHF.

This chain uses TRBV25-1 with TRBJ2-6, with TRBD1 matching 9 bases. CDR3 length equals 16 residues. The germline V gene encodes CDR1 MGHDK and CDR2 SYGVNS. V dropped 5 bases and J dropped 4; count of bases not matched to a gene: 6. This CDR3 is CASSIQGAGGANVLTF. CDR3 in DNA: TGTGCCAGCAGTATACAGGGGGCTGGAGGGGCCAACGTCCTGACTTTC.

The chain uses TRBV7-2 and TRBJ2-7, with D maybe TRBD1 (6 bases). Trimming stripped 1 base from V and 5 bases from J, with 15 bases between. The germline V gene has CDR1 SGHTA and CDR2 FQGNSA. CDR3 length equals 15 residues. CDR3 amino acids: CASSLGRGGEDEQYF. The CDR3 DNA sequence: TGTGCCAGCAGCTTAGGCAGGGGTGGAGAGGACGAGCAGTACTTC. Combining the CDR3 with reference TRBV7-2 and TRBJ2-7 gives the whole variable domain GAGVSQSPSNKVTEKGKDVELRCDPISGHTALYWYRQSLGQGLEFLIYFQGNSAPDKSGLPSDRFSAERTGGSVSTLTIQRTQQEDSAVYLCASSLGRGGEDEQYFGPGTRLTVT.

For this clone: Other DNA sequences from this sample encode an identical CDR3 as well. The chain has TRBV19 and TRBJ2-7, with 8 bases that match TRBD1. J was trimmed by 3 bases and V by 5 bases; bases with no gene match: 3. The CDR3 runs to 13 residues. CDR1 LNHDA and CDR2 SQIVND come from the germline V gene (reference sequence). The CDR3 loop reads CASSRGQGYEQYF. The CDR3 region has the DNA TGTGCCAGTAGTCGCGGACAGGGCTACGAGCAGTACTTC.

The chain recombines TRBV2 with TRBJ2-7; no clear D. Looked up from germline, CDR1 is SNHLY and CDR2 is FYNNEI. CDR3 size: 11 residues. Trimming removed 4 bases at V and 4 bases at J, with 5 bases between. CDR3 amino acids: CASSVLYEQYF. In nucleotides, the CDR3 is TGTGCCAGCAGTGTCCTATACGAGCAGTACTTC. The full variable domain, with the rest looked up from reference TRBV2 and TRBJ2-7, is EPEVTQTPSHQVTQMGQEVILRCVPISNHLYFYWYRQILGQKVEFLVSFYNNEISEKSEIFDDQFSVERPDGSNFTLKIRSTKLEDSAMYFCASSVLYEQYFGPGTRLTVT.

This chain joins TRBV12-5 and TRBJ1-1, with no clear D. Trimming removed 2 bases from V and 1 base from J, with 5 bases in between. Looked up from germline, CDR1 is LGHNT and CDR2 is FRNRAP. The CDR3 has 13 amino acids. The CDR3 DNA sequence: TGTGCTAGTGGTTTGAACGGGAACACTGAAGCTTTCTTT. Amino acid sequence: CASGLNGNTEAFF.

This clone is a singleton in its sample. The chain joins TRBV5-4 to TRBJ2-1; the match to TRBD2 covers 10 bases. Losses at the gene ends were 0 bases for V and 7 bases for J; bases not matched to a gene: 10. Germline CDR1 SGHNT, CDR2 YYREEE (reference sequence). The length of the CDR3 is 17 residues. CDR3 loop: CASSLVGSGRFTNEQFF. The CDR3, as DNA: TGTGCCAGCAGCTTGGTCGGTAGCGGGAGGTTTACTAATGAGCAGTTCTTC.

This clone has a single count. J is TRBJ1-1 and V is TRBV11-2; D gene ambiguous. This CDR3 is built from 15 residues. CDR1 SGHAT and CDR2 FQNNGV come from the germline V gene. V gave up 1 base and J gave up 1 base, with 10 bases separating them. CDR3 residues: CASSLVGAGNTEAFF. CDR3 DNA: TGTGCCAGCAGCTTAGTGGGCGCCGGGAACACTGAAGCTTTCTTT.

This chain joins TRBV5-6 and TRBJ1-1; 12 positions agree with TRBD1. Germline V CDR1 and CDR2: SGHDT, YYEEEE. The V segment lost 1 base and the J segment 10 bases; nucleotides outside the gene matches: 8. The CDR3 spans 15 residues. The CDR3 loop reads CASSLLGQGAEGAFF. DNA for the CDR3: TGTGCCAGCAGCTTGCTGGGACAGGGGGCTGAGGGAGCTTTCTTT.

A single count supports this clone. The rearrangement uses TRBV7-8 and TRBJ1-3, with 7 bases aligning to TRBD1. The junction had 7 bases not matched to a gene; V was cut back by 1 base and J by 4 bases. The CDR3 spans 16 residues. Germline CDR1 SGHVS, CDR2 FQNEAQ. The CDR3 is CASSLGRQGRGNTIYF. DNA for the CDR3: TGTGCCAGCAGCTTAGGCCGACAGGGTCGGGGAAACACCATATATTTT.

J is TRBJ1-5 and V is TRBV18, with 9 bases matching TRBD1. Unmatched junction bases numbered 8, after V lost 4 bases and J lost 7 bases. The length of the CDR3 is 15 residues. Germline V gene lookup returns CDR1 KGHSH and CDR2 LQKENI. The CDR3 loop reads CASSQGTGTGQPQHF. In DNA, the CDR3 is TGTGCCAGCTCACAAGGGACAGGGACCGGACAGCCCCAGCATTTT. Variable domain in full (rest from reference TRBV18 and TRBJ1-5): NAGVMQNPRHLVRRRGQEARLRCSPMKGHSHVYWYRQLPEEGLKFMVYLQKENIIDESGMPKERFSAEFPKEGPSILRIQQVVRGDSAAYFCASSQGTGTGQPQHFGDGTRLSIL.

This clone was seen a few times. CDR3 loop: CASSLVGQSGAAKNIQYF. The CDR3 DNA reads as TGTGCCAGCAGCTTAGTTGGTCAGTCAGGGGCGGCCAAAAACATTCAGTACTTC. The chain employs TRBV11-2 and TRBJ2-4; tentatively, D is TRBD1 (6 bases). Germline values: CDR1 SGHAT, CDR2 FQNNGV. V lost 1 base and J 1 base, leaving 17 bases between the germline ends. CDR3 size: 18 residues.

This chain connects TRBV2 to TRBJ1-1; 8 bases align to TRBD1. V lost 7 bases, J lost 5 bases, and 9 bases stayed unmatched. CDR1 SNHLY and CDR2 FYNNEI come from the germline V gene. This CDR3 has 14 amino acids. In DNA form, the CDR3 reads TGTGCCAGCACCGGAACAGGGGGGAGAACTGAAGCTTTCTTT. Amino acids: CASTGTGGRTEAFF.

On this clone itself: The sample carries other DNA sequences with the same CDR3. The chain employs TRBV5-4 and TRBJ2-2; possible D gene TRBD1, 6 bases. V lost 4 bases to trimming and J lost 2 bases, with 21 bases between them. The CDR3 spans 18 residues. Germline loops: CDR1 SGHNT, CDR2 YYREEE (reference sequence). CDR3 nucleotide sequence: TGTGCCAGCAGCAGAGCCCTAGCAGGGGCGTTTAACACCGGGGAGCTGTTTTTT. Amino acid sequence: CASSRALAGAFNTGELFF.